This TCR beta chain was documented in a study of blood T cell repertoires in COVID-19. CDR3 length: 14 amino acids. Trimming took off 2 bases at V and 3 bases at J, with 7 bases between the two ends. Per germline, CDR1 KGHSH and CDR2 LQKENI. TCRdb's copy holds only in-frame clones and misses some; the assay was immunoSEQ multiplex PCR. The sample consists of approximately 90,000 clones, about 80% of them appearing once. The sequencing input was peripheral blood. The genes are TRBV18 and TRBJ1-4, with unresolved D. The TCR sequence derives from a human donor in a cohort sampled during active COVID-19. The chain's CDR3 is CASSPEQSNEKLFF. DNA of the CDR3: TGTGCCAGCTCACCAGAACAGTCTAATGAAAAACTGTTTTTT.